A single TCR beta chain is shown here with its context. Other DNA sequences in this specimen translate into the identical CDR3. These data come from a study of OX40 agonist ivuxolimab in advanced cancers. Germline V gene sequence: CDR1 SGHRS, CDR2 YFSETQ. The CDR3 contains 14 residues. The V segment lost 3 bases and the J segment 4 bases; nucleotides outside the gene matches: 6. Repertoires were generated with immunoSEQ multiplex PCR, while TCRdb's copy carries only in-frame clones and drops some. The sample holds under 45,000 clones, around four fifths seen once. This specimen consisted of CD4+ or CD8+ T cells sorted from blood, obtained in a trial of the OX40 agonist ivuxolimab. The sequence derives from an adult with an advanced solid tumor such as melanoma, head and neck, liver or kidney cancer. The chain uses TRBV5-1 and TRBJ2-7, with 8 bases that match TRBD1. In nucleotides, the CDR3 is TGCGCCAGCAGCTCCGGACAGGGAGCTTACGAGCAGTACTTC. It specifies CASSSGQGAYEQYF.